This paragraph reports one TCR beta chain. The method was immunoSEQ multiplex PCR; TCRdb's version includes in-frame clones alone and lacks a portion of them. This table has around 110,000 clones, around nine tenths appearing once. This sample was included in a study of control samples from healthy donors and cancer patients. The CDR3 is 13 amino acids. The V end was cut by 4 bases, the J end by 2 bases, with 8 bases between. CDR1 and CDR2 (germline): SGHNT, YENEEA. This receptor was identified in a woman aged 70 to 79 in good health. The sample comprised blood. This chain links TRBV11-3 with TRBJ1-1, with unresolved D. CDR3 in DNA: TGTGCCAGCAGCTCCCAGACCAACACTGAAGCTTTCTTT. Encoded protein: CASSSQTNTEAFF.